This T cell receptor beta chain was documented in a study of PD-1 blockade in classical Hodgkin lymphoma. Regarding the study as a whole: Relapsed/refractory patients reportedly had the lowest baseline TCR diversity, below newly diagnosed patients, who were below healthy donors. Why the repertoires differ is still unclear, perhaps disease activity or prior therapy.

V shed 7 bases, J shed 3 bases, and the junction held 8 bases outside the gene matches. From germline, CDR1 is SQVTM and CDR2 ANQGSEA. The CDR3 extends over 14 amino acids. Time point given: newly diagnosed, previously untreated cHL patient sample. Comparison came from newly diagnosed, untreated classical Hodgkin lymphoma PBMCs. Concerning this clone: What it binds is not known.

Using immunoSEQ multiplex PCR, the repertoire was profiled, and TCRdb retains in-frame clones only, with some absent. The table records about 25,000 clones, 94% of them present only once. This chain links TRBV29-1 with TRBJ2-1, with TRBD2 matching 8 bases. Sequencing was done on a sample of peripheral blood mononuclear cells (PBMCs). The sequence derives from a human donor with classical Hodgkin lymphoma. The CDR3, as DNA: TGCAGCGGGATTCGGCTAGCGGGCTACAATGAGCAGTTCTTC. It is translated as CSGIRLAGYNEQFF.